Described below is a single TCR beta chain sequence and its context. Its specificity is unknown. The entry originates in a study of T cell responses to AZD1222 COVID-19 vaccine. Study-level points and caveats: Breadth and depth of Spike-specific TCRs rose after two AZD1222 doses. Only a handful of AZD1222 recipients tested seropositive at baseline.

Trimming took 1 base from V and 5 from J, leaving 14 bases between them. Germline V gene lookup returns CDR1 SGHDN and CDR2 FVKESK. The CDR3 runs to 15 residues. TCRdb's copy holds only in-frame clones and misses some; the assay was immunoSEQ multiplex PCR. There are about 140,000 clones in the sample; about 89% occur only once, and around 4.7% lies in the top ten. Sequencing was performed on peripheral blood, taken on day 0 of AZD1222 vaccination. This TCR was recovered from an adult in good health. The chain joins TRBV14 to TRBJ1-1, with D tentatively TRBD1 (5 bases). The CDR3 reads CASSQGRRDRTEAFF. The CDR3 DNA is TGTGCCAGCAGCCAAGGACGGCGGGACCGAACTGAAGCTTTCTTT.